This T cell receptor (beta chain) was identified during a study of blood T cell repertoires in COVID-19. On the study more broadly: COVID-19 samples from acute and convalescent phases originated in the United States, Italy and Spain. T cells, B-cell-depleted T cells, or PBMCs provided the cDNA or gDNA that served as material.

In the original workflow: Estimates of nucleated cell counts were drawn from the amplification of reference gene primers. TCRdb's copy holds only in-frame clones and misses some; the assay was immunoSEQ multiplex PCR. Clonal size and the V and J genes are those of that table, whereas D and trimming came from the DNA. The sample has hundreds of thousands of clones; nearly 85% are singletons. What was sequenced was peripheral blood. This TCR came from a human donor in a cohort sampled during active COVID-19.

Here the CDR3 reads CASSDRGLLETQYF. For the CDR3, the DNA is TGTGCCAGCAGCGACAGGGGGCTGCTGGAGACCCAGTACTTC. This rearrangement joins TRBV25-1 to TRBJ2-5; 10 nucleotides align to TRBD1. Germline-derived CDR1 and CDR2 are MGHDK and SYGVNS. There are 14 residues in the CDR3. The J segment lost 5 bases and the V segment lost 6 bases, leaving 6 bases of the junction unmatched.